This T cell receptor beta chain was sequenced in a study of CD8+CD57+ T cells in acquired aplastic anemia (dated by TCRdb to the late 2010s). With regard to the full study: Extracted DNA from sorted CD4+ and CD8+ cells averaged 3.2 ug, ranging from about 0.18 to 27.4 ug. General conclusions and limits of the study: Some 30 CD8+ CDR3 sequences were shared between patients and controls but appeared highly expressed in patients and within their immunodominant clones. No significant difference in CD8+ Simpson's diversity was found between patients and healthy controls (P=0.060).

Genomic DNA was used as template for profiling of TCR beta VDJ combinations and CDR3 sequences. An Illumina HiSeq 2000 was the platform used for TCR repertoire sequencing. Per the source publication's procedure: Repertoires were assessed using TRBV/TRBJ rearrangement plots, CDR3 size and DJ length profiles, and Simpson's diversity index. The most abundant DNA sequence in the deep sequencing data was taken as the immunodominant clone. CDR3 amino acid sequences were checked for sharing across subjects and were also compared against the VDJdb database and published repertoires. TCRdb's own reprocessing of the public reads used fastp at Q25 and MiXCR and kept productive beta chains. Under each unique CDR3 protein, matching rows form one entry showing the most common genes and DNA. The V and J calls come from TCRdb's annotation, not from the publication. This sample holds 250,000 to 350,000 distinct CDR3 sequences; around 60% were observed only once. Around 8% of the sample rests with the top ten.

This clonotype showed up many times. Its antigen remains unidentified. No much larger clonotype is one base removed from it; base qualities were not supplied. TCR repertoires of sorted CD4+ and CD8+ blood T cells from severe aplastic anemia patients and healthy subjects were deep-sequenced in the study. Ficoll-Paque density gradient centrifugation was used to isolate peripheral blood mononuclear cells. Before DNA extraction, CD4+ and CD8+ T cells were sorted with FACS or magnetic beads. Taken from cysteine to phenylalanine, the CDR3 has 14 residues. Of all the DNA, just the CDR3 is kept, 42 bases in frame from base 1. For CDR1 and CDR2, the germline V gene (reference sequence) lists DFQATT and SNEGSKA. V loses 6 bases, J loses 2 bases, and the germline ends lie 15 bases apart.

The chain is assembled from TRBV20-1 and TRBJ2-3; a weak D assignment points to TRBD2 (6 bases agree). This TCR came from a human donor with severe aplastic anemia or a healthy control (not recorded which). The sequenced material came from sorted CD4+, CD8+, or CD8+CD57+ T cells (not recorded which) from PBMCs. The DNA reads TGCAGTGCCCCAGCCCGGGGGATCACAGATACGCAGTATTTT. Translated, this gives CSAPARGITDTQYF.